This record looks at one TCR beta chain sequence and its context. Other DNA sequences in this sample translate to the same CDR3. Produced via immunoSEQ multiplex PCR; TCRdb's table is partial and in-frame only. The table lists roughly 100,000 clones, roughly nine tenths of them singletons. Trimming removed 2 bases from V and 6 bases from J; junction bases left unmatched: 3. Germline CDR1 and CDR2: KGHSH and LQKENI. CDR3 size: 15 residues. This sample was taken from a study of blood T cell repertoires in COVID-19. Study at large: Donors in the United States, Italy and Spain gave samples during acute or convalescent COVID-19.

Sequencing used peripheral blood. The V and J genes are TRBV18 and TRBJ1-5; 11 nucleotides match TRBD1. The sequence derives from a woman of 80 years or more in a cohort sampled during active COVID-19. The CDR3 sequence is CASSPGQGASQPQHF. The CDR3 nucleotides read TGTGCCAGCTCACCAGGACAGGGGGCTTCTCAGCCCCAGCATTTT.